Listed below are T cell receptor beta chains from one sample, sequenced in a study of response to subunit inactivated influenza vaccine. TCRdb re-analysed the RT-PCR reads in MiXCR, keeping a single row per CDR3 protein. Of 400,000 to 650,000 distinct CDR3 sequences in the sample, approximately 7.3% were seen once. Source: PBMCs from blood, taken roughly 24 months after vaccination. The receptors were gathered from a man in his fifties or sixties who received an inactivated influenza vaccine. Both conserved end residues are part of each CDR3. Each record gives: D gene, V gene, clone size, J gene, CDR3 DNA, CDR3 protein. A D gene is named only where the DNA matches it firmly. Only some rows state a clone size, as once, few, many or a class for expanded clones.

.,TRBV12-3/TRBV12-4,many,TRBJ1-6,TGTGCCAGCAGTTTAAGGTTGAGAGACGTGAATTCACCCCTCCACTTT,CASSLRLRDVNSPLHF
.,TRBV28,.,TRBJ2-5,TGTGCCAGCAGTCTCCCCACAGGGTTAGGAGAGACCCAGTACTTC,CASSLPTGLGETQYF
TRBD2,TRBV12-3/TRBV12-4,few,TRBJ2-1,TGTGCCAGCAGTTTATCAGCGGGGGCCACCAATGAGCAGTTCTTC,CASSLSAGATNEQFF
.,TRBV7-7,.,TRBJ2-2,TGTGCCAGCAGCTTATCATCTGGGTTTGGGACCGGGGAGCTGTTTTTT,CASSLSSGFGTGELFF
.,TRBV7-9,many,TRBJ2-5,TGTGCCAGCAGCCGGACGGAAGAGACCCAGTACTTC,CASSRTEETQYF
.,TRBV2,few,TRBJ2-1,TGTGCCAGCGGGGTCCGGGGAAGCTCCTACAATGAGCAGTTCTTC,CASGVRGSSYNEQFF
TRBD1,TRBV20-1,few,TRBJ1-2,TGCAGTGCTACGCACCGACAGGGCGTTGGCTACACCTTC,CSATHRQGVGYTF
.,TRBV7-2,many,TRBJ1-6,TGTGCCAGCAGCTCTGACAGCTTTTATTCACCCCTCCACTTT,CASSSDSFYSPLHF
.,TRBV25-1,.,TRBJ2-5,TGTGCCAGCAGTGAAAGTGCTGGTGTGGAGACCCAGTACTTC,CASSESAGVETQYF
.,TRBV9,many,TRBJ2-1,TGTGCCAGCAGCGCTGGGACCCTCTCCTACAATGAGCAGTTCTTC,CASSAGTLSYNEQFF
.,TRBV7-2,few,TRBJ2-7,TGTGCCAGCAGCTTACCAGGAGCTGACTACGAGCAGTACTTC,CASSLPGADYEQYF
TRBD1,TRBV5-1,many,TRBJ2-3,TGCGCCAGCAGCTTTGGGGACAGGGATACAGATACGCAGTATTTT,CASSFGDRDTDTQYF
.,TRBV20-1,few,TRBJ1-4,TGCAGTGCTAGAGACCCGATGGGGGGTTCTCTAATAAGGGAAAAACTGTTTTTT,CSARDPMGGSLIREKLFF
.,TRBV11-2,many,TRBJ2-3,TGTGCCAGCAGCTTAGGCTCGAACACAGATACGCAGTATTTT,CASSLGSNTDTQYF
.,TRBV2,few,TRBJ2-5,TGTGCCAGCAGTGTTTCGGCCTACCCCCAAGAGACCCAGTACTTC,CASSVSAYPQETQYF
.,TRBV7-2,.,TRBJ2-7,TGTGCCAGCCGTGACAGATTCTCCTACGAGCAGTACTTC,CASRDRFSYEQYF
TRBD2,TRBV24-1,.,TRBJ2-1,TGTGCCACCAGTGACCTAGGGACTAGCGGGAGGGCCGTTGAGCAGTTCTTC,CATSDLGTSGRAVEQFF
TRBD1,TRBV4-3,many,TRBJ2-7,TGCGCCAGCAGCCAAGGGGACAGGGGGCCGTACGAGCAGTACTTC,CASSQGDRGPYEQYF
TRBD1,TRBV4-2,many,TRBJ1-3,TGTGCCAGCAGCCAAGAAGGCAAGGACAGGGCCGCTGGAAACACCATATATTTT,CASSQEGKDRAAGNTIYF
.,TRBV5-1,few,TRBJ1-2,TGCGCCAGCAGCCTGGACAGCGGGGCTAACTATGGCTACACCTTC,CASSLDSGANYGYTF
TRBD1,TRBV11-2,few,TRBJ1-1,TGTGCCAGCAGCCCCGGACAGGGAGGCAACAGGAGGGCGAACACTGAAGCTTTCTTT,CASSPGQGGNRRANTEAFF
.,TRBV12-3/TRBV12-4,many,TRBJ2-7,TGTGCCAGCAGTTTTAGTCTCCCTAGCGCCCACGAGCAGTACTTC,CASSFSLPSAHEQYF
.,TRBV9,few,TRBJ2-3,TGTGCCAGCAGCGTAGGAGGCGGGACCGGCACAGATACGCAGTATTTT,CASSVGGGTGTDTQYF
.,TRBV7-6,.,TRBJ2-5,TGTGCCAGCAGCCCTCAAGAGGCCCAGTACTTC,CASSPQEAQYF
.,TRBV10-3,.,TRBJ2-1,TGTGCCATCAGTTCTAGCGACAATGAGCAGTTCTTC,CAISSSDNEQFF
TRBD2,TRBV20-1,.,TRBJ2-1,TGCAGTGCCCGGACTAGCGGGTCCTCTTTAGGCTACAATGAGCAGTTCTTC,CSARTSGSSLGYNEQFF
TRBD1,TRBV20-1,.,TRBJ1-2,TGCAGTGGTGGGGACAGGCCAAACTATGGCTACACCTTC,CSGGDRPNYGYTF
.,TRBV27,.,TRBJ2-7,TGTGCCAGCAGTTTATCTGGTCCTTCCTACGAGCAGTACTTC,CASSLSGPSYEQYF
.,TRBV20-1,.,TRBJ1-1,TGCAGTGCTAGACCCGACAGGTTTAAGTCCGGGAACACTGAAGCTTTCTTT,CSARPDRFKSGNTEAFF
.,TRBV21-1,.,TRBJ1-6,TGTGCCAGCAGCAAGCCGGACAGGGGGTATAATTCACCCCTCCACTTT,CASSKPDRGYNSPLHF
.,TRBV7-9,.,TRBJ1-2,TGTGCCAGCATCTTAGTCGCGTATGGCTACACCTTC,CASILVAYGYTF
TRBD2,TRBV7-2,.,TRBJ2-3,TGTGCCAGCAGCTTCCTCCTAGCGGGGTCCGGGGATACGCAGTATTTT,CASSFLLAGSGDTQYF
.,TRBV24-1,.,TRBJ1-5,TGTGCCACCAGTGATTTGCGGGCTACAGGGCGAAGTCAGCCCCAGCATTTT,CATSDLRATGRSQPQHF
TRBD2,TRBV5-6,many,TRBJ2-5,TGTGCCAGCAGCACCTCAGGACTAGCGAGGGAGACCCAGTACTTC,CASSTSGLARETQYF
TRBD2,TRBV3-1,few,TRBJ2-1,TGTGCCAGCAGCCATGCGCCGCCAGCGGGAGATGGAGGTGAGCAGTTCTTC,CASSHAPPAGDGGEQFF
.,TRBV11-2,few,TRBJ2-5,TGTGCCAGCAGCTGGTTTAGCGGTGGTAGGAAGACCCAGTACTTC,CASSWFSGGRKTQYF
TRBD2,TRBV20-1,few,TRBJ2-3,TGCAGTGCCTCGGGGGGAAACACAGATACGCAGTATTTT,CSASGGNTDTQYF
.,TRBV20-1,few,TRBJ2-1,TGCAGTGCTCCTTCCTCCGGTCCCTCCTCGAATGAGCAGTTCTTC,CSAPSSGPSSNEQFF
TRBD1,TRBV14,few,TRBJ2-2,TGTGCCAGCAGCCGAGACAGGGAGACGATGACCGGGGAGCTGTTTTTT,CASSRDRETMTGELFF
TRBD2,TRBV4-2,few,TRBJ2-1,TGTGCCAGCAGAAACATAGCGGGGGGCTACAATGAGCAGTTCTTC,CASRNIAGGYNEQFF
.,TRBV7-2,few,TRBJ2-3,TGTGCCAGCAGCTTAGGGATACCGGCAGATACGCAGTATTTT,CASSLGIPADTQYF
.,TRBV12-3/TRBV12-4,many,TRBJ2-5,TGTGCCAGCAGCCCAAGAGGACAGCTCCAAGAGACCCAGTACTTC,CASSPRGQLQETQYF
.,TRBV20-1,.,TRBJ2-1,TGCAGTGCTAGAGATGCGGGACCCCGCTCCTACAATGAGCAGTTCTTC,CSARDAGPRSYNEQFF
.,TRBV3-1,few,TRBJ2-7,TGTGCCAGCAGCCAAGATTGGACCCTTTCCTACGAGCAGTACTTC,CASSQDWTLSYEQYF
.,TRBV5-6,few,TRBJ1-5,TGTGCCAGCAGCTTAGGTGGGAACAATCAGCCCCAGCATTTT,CASSLGGNNQPQHF
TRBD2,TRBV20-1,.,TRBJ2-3,TGCAGTGCCCGTACCCTCCCGGGACTAGCGGGCAGTAGCACAGATACGCAGTATTTT,CSARTLPGLAGSSTDTQYF
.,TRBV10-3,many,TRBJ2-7,TGTGCCATCAGTGGGGAAGTTGGGTACGAGCAGTACTTC,CAISGEVGYEQYF
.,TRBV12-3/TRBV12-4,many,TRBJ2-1,TGTGCCAGCACTCCTTCAGGCAGCTCCTACAATGAGCAGTTCTTC,CASTPSGSSYNEQFF
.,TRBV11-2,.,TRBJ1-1,TGTGCCAGCAGCTTATCCCCACAGAATATAGCTTTCTTT,CASSLSPQNIAFF
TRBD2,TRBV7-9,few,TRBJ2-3,TGTGCCAGCAGCCCCGCCATGGGACTAGCGGGAGCAGATACGCAGTATTTT,CASSPAMGLAGADTQYF
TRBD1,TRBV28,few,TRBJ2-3,TGTGCCAGCAGCACCTCGGGACAGGGGGCCATAGATACGCAGTATTTT,CASSTSGQGAIDTQYF
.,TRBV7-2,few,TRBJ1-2,TGTGCCAGCAGCTTACGGGGACGTTTCGGCTATGGCTACACCTTC,CASSLRGRFGYGYTF
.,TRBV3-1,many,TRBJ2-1,TGTGCCAGCAGCCAAGATGAAGGGCATTACAATGAGCAGTTCTTC,CASSQDEGHYNEQFF
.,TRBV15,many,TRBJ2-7,TGTGCCACCAGCAAGTGGGGCTACGAGCAGTACTTC,CATSKWGYEQYF
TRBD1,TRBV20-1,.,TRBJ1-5,TGCAGTGCTACCCCGGGACAGCACAATCAGCCCCAGCATTTT,CSATPGQHNQPQHF